This TCR beta chain was sequenced in a study of regulatory T cells in long-lasting Graves disease listed by TCRdb under 2021. Regarding the study in general: Persistent Graves' disease was defined as persistently positive TSH receptor autoantibodies together with antithyroid drug treatment for over 5 years. The study took place in China and was registered as a clinical trial. Persistent Graves' disease patients in the clinical cohort had taken antithyroid drugs for roughly ten years on average. This study used TCR sequencing and RNA sequencing of peripheral blood to compare persistent Graves' disease patients against newly diagnosed Graves' disease patients. A total of roughly 33 samples underwent TCR sequencing: around 13 from persistent and some 20 from newly diagnosed Graves' disease patients. Broad study findings and their caveats: Persistent Graves' disease patients showed lower TCR Shannon entropy and fewer highly expanded clones than newly diagnosed patients, suggesting clonal expansion. TRBV28, TRBJ1-2 and TRBJ2-5 were preferentially used in persistent disease, while TRBV20-1 and TRBJ2-1 were favored in newly diagnosed disease. A larger number of public clonotypes was shared among persistent patients (over 2,500) than among newly diagnosed patients (about 990). As a limitation, the authors acknowledged that the small sample size may reduce accuracy. Only the TCR beta chain was sequenced and analyzed. Because the primary lesion, thyroid tissue, could not be accessed, the study looked at peripheral blood alone.

According to the study, the label for this sample's time point signals: persistent/refractory GD, antithyroid drugs over 5 years with positive TRAb. For both TCR sequencing and RNA sequencing, RNA was extracted from PBMCs in TRIzol. The diagnosis of Graves' disease followed American Thyroid Association guidelines. The patients came from an endocrinology department in Xi'an, China. Each patient gave roughly 8.4 milliliters of peripheral blood, collected in an EDTA anticoagulant tube. PBMCs were isolated by Ficoll Paque Plus density gradient separation without further T cell sorting. An Agilent 2100 Bioanalyzer and agarose gel were used to check RNA quality, and a NanoDrop 2000 was used to measure RNA concentration. The library was built by means of multiplex PCR. For sequencing, an Illumina HiSeq 4000 was employed. CDR3 regions were amplified by Arm-PCR with iRepertoire HTBI primers to construct TCR beta libraries. Before sequencing, the PCR products underwent gel purification. Per the source publication's procedure: Gene usage analysis of CDR3 amino acid clonotypes relied on the roughly 60 TRBV and 14 TRBJ segments identified across samples. COPE and FqMerger were used to merge the filtered high-quality paired reads into contigs. BLAST was used to align contigs to the IMGT TRBV, TRBD and TRBJ reference genes, and CDR3 was defined following IMGT. Highly expanded clones were defined as clonotypes with a frequency above 0.1%. Shannon entropy was used to measure repertoire diversity, and the Gini coefficient was used to measure V-J evenness. A clonotype was considered public if more than one individual shared it. TCRdb applied fastp at Q25 and MiXCR to the public reads, then kept only in-frame beta chains. For every CDR3 protein sequence, its rows merge into one entry that carries the most common genes and DNA. The V and J calls were determined by TCRdb, not by the authors. The sample has around 450,000 distinct CDR3 sequences on record, roughly 21% of them singletons. Clones ranked in the top ten supply about 7% of the sample.

This clonotype was counted at least ten times. This receptor's antigen is unknown. The input lacks base qualities; no much larger clone sits a single base away. The CDR3 runs 17 amino acids, cysteine and phenylalanine included. The sequence is cut down to CDR3 DNA, 51 bases in frame from base 1. CDR1 is given as MNHNS and CDR2 as SASEGT, both from the germline V gene. After removal of 5 bases from V and 3 bases from J, the junction retains 8 bases not matched to a gene. The TCR originated in a female donor with Graves disease. The starting material was peripheral blood mononuclear cells (PBMCs), obtained when the disease was refractory, from a patient treated with antithyroid drugs. The V gene is TRBV6-1 and the J gene is TRBJ2-2; 11 bases in between match TRBD2. In nucleotide form, the sequence is TGTGCCAGCAGTAAGGGGGGGACTAGCGGATACACCGGGGAGCTGTTTTTT. This gives the protein CASSKGGTSGYTGELFF.